This T cell receptor beta chain comes out of a study of cytomegalovirus exposure and HLA in healthy donors. Study-wide findings and caveats: Associated with HLA alleles at 0.05 false discovery rate in a later analysis were around 15,000 TCR beta sequences. Confirmation was obtained in vitro that a few CMV-associated chains are specific for CMV antigens. Common viral pathogens (according to a later analysis) appeared linked to several of the most significant clusters. An assumption of roughly uniform sequencing depth across donors underlay the presence/absence analyses.

Trimming cost V 6 bases and J 8 bases, with 13 bases left between them. CDR3 length: 13 amino acids. In germline, CDR1 is MDHEN, CDR2 SYDVKM. Amplification used 60 Vbeta primers and 13 Jbeta primers. Measured with immunoSEQ multiplex PCR; TCRdb has only the in-frame clones, and not every one. The sample yields 100,000 to 150,000 clones, roughly three quarters seen once. On this clone: Its antigen is not identified. In the same sample, other DNA sequences code for this CDR3.

The chain has TRBV28 and TRBJ1-4, with D tentatively TRBD1 (6 bases). This sequence was found in a woman in her sixties or seventies in good health and CMV-seronegative. Sequencing was carried out using PBMCs. The CDR3 nucleotides read TGTGCCAGCAGCCTCCGACAGGACGAAAAACTGTTTTTT. Protein: CASSLRQDEKLFF.